This entry is about one T cell receptor (beta chain). These data are taken from a study of T cell repertoires in ileal Crohn's disease. Study overall: At surgery, 30% to 40% of patients smoked, with median disease duration around 8 years. Operated complications were stricturing disease (about 60%) and penetrating disease (around 40%).

Specified time point: proximal margin of the surgical specimen (macroscopically non-inflamed). Included were adult ileal or ileocolonic Crohn's patients indicated for ileocolonic resection. Some clones are missing from TCRdb's copy, which holds only in-frame ones; the method was immunoSEQ multiplex PCR. This table holds about 6,000 clones, roughly 80% found once. Trimming removed 5 bases from V and 4 bases from J, with 18 bases in between. Germline CDR1 reads SGHTA; CDR2 reads FQGNSA. The CDR3 loop spans 16 amino acids. The TCR comes from an adult with Crohn's disease. This chain joins TRBV7-2 and TRBJ1-5; no clear D. The sequenced sample consisted of ileal tissue. The CDR3 loop is CASSALGMGINQPQHF. CDR3 nucleotide sequence: TGTGCCAGCAGCGCCCTCGGGATGGGGATAAATCAGCCCCAGCATTTT.